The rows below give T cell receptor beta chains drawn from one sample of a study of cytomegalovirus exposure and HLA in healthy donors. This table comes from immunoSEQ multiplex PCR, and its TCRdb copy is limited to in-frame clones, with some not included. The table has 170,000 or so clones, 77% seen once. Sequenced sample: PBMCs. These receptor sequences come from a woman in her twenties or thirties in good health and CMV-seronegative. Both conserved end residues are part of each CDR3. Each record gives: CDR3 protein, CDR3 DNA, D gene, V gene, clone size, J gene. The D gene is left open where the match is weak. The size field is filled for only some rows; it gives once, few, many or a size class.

cdr3_aa: CASSLRGGDREKLFF
cdr3_nt: TGTGCCAGCAGCCTGAGGGGGGGGGACCGAGAAAAACTGTTTTTT
d_call: .
v_call: TRBV4-2
clone_size: .
j_call: TRBJ1-4

cdr3_aa: CASSSPWDSGDTEAFF
cdr3_nt: TGTGCCAGCAGCTCGCCCTGGGACAGTGGGGACACTGAAGCTTTCTTT
d_call: TRBD1
v_call: TRBV11-2
clone_size: once
j_call: TRBJ1-1

cdr3_aa: CAISGSGFPSDAGELFF
cdr3_nt: TGTGCCATCAGTGGTAGCGGGTTCCCCTCTGATGCCGGGGAGCTGTTTTTT
d_call: TRBD2
v_call: TRBV10-3
clone_size: .
j_call: TRBJ2-2

cdr3_aa: CASSVDWGGGPGTGDYGYTF
cdr3_nt: TGTGCCAGCAGCGTAGATTGGGGTGGGGGGCCAGGGACAGGGGACTATGGCTACACCTTC
d_call: TRBD1
v_call: TRBV9
clone_size: .
j_call: TRBJ1-2

cdr3_aa: CASRATGFDGYPF
cdr3_nt: TGTGCCAGCAGGGCGACGGGATTCGACGGCTACCCCTTC
d_call: .
v_call: TRBV2
clone_size: .
j_call: TRBJ1-2

cdr3_aa: CASSLAGGGGYTF
cdr3_nt: TGTGCCAGCAGCTTAGCGGGTGGGGGCGGCTACACCTTC
d_call: .
v_call: TRBV7-9
clone_size: .
j_call: TRBJ1-2

cdr3_aa: CASRRTGGQQYF
cdr3_nt: TGTGCCAGCAGGAGGACAGGGGGCCAGCAGTACTTC
d_call: TRBD1
v_call: TRBV28
clone_size: .
j_call: TRBJ2-7

cdr3_aa: CASAYREGGSGNEQFF
cdr3_nt: TGTGCCAGCGCTTATAGAGAGGGCGGGAGTGGCAATGAGCAGTTCTTC
d_call: TRBD2
v_call: TRBV9
clone_size: .
j_call: TRBJ2-1

cdr3_aa: CASSQDRTGVGYEQYF
cdr3_nt: TGTGCCAGCAGCCAAGATCGGACAGGGGTGGGCTACGAGCAGTACTTC
d_call: TRBD1
v_call: TRBV4-2
clone_size: .
j_call: TRBJ2-7

cdr3_aa: CASGQDTSRATQYF
cdr3_nt: TGCGCCAGCGGCCAAGACACTAGCAGGGCGACCCAGTACTTC
d_call: .
v_call: TRBV4-3
clone_size: .
j_call: TRBJ2-5

cdr3_aa: CASSDRGLNTEAFF
cdr3_nt: TGTGCCAGCAGTGACAGGGGCCTGAACACTGAAGCTTTCTTT
d_call: TRBD1
v_call: TRBV6-5
clone_size: few
j_call: TRBJ1-1

cdr3_aa: CASSSAGGTQYF
cdr3_nt: TGTGCCAGCAGTTCTGCAGGTGGTACGCAGTATTTT
d_call: .
v_call: TRBV28
clone_size: .
j_call: TRBJ2-3

cdr3_aa: CASSARTGDYEQYF
cdr3_nt: TGTGCCAGCAGTGCCAGGACAGGAGATTACGAGCAGTACTTC
d_call: TRBD1
v_call: TRBV6-1
clone_size: few
j_call: TRBJ2-7